Below, 15 T cell receptor beta chains from the same sample are listed, as sequenced in a study of blood T cell repertoires in COVID-19. The repertoire was sequenced with immunoSEQ multiplex PCR; TCRdb's copy has only in-frame clones and lacks some. The data contain under 100,000 clones, approximately 88% of them seen just once; the ten biggest clones take up 3% to 3.5%. Sequenced input: peripheral blood. The origin of the receptors is a woman aged 65 to 85 with acute or convalescent COVID-19.

The genes are TRBV2 and TRBJ2-7; 10 bases fit TRBD1. The CDR3 is 15 amino acids. Germline V gene data show CDR1 as SNHLY and CDR2 as FYNNEI. The junction had 8 bases not matched to a gene; V was cut back by 6 bases and J by 3 bases. The CDR3 DNA reads as TGTGCCAGCAGACAAGGGACAGGGGTTCACTACGAGCAGTACTTC. Its translation: CASRQGTGVHYEQYF. Full variable domain (rest looked up from reference TRBV2 and TRBJ2-7): EPEVTQTPSHQVTQMGQEVILRCVPISNHLYFYWYRQILGQKVEFLVSFYNNEISEKSEIFDDQFSVERPDGSNFTLKIRSTKLEDSAMYFCASRQGTGVHYEQYFGPGTRLTVT.

The V and J genes are TRBV5-1 and TRBJ1-4, with TRBD1 matching over 7 bases. CDR3 length equals 18 residues. Per the germline V gene, CDR1 is SGHRS and CDR2 is YFSETQ. Trimming cost V 0 bases and J 0 bases; bases outside gene matches: 8. CDR3 region: CASSLGQGPSATNEKLFF. The DNA for the CDR3 is TGCGCCAGCAGCTTGGGACAGGGCCCATCTGCAACTAATGAAAAACTGTTTTTT. The variable domain in full, with the rest retrieved from reference TRBV5-1 and TRBJ1-4, is KAGVTQTPRYLIKTRGQQVTLSCSPISGHRSVSWYQQTPGQGLQFLFEYFSETQRNKGNFPGRFSGRQFSNSRSEMNVSTLELGDSALYLCASSLGQGPSATNEKLFFGSGTQLSVL.

This clone appeared a single time. The J gene is TRBJ2-5, the V gene TRBV5-4; 14 bases are a match to TRBD2. V dropped 4 bases and J dropped 4; count of bases not matched to a gene: 6. The CDR3 runs to 16 residues. Germline loops: CDR1 SGHNT, CDR2 YYREEE (reference sequence). The CDR3 sequence is CASSGRTSGGTETQYF. The CDR3 region has the DNA TGTGCCAGCAGCGGGAGGACTAGCGGGGGGACAGAGACCCAGTACTTC.

The J gene is TRBJ2-5, the V gene TRBV4-2; TRBD2 matches at 14 bases. This CDR3 contains 16 residues. Germline V gene sequence: CDR1 LGHNA, CDR2 YNFKEQ. V lost 4 bases to trimming and J lost 3 bases; unmatched junction nucleotides: 4. CDR3 in DNA: TGTGCCAGCAGCCTAGGACTAGCGGGAGGTGAAGAGACCCAGTACTTC. This codes for CASSLGLAGGEETQYF.

The V and J genes are TRBV6-1 and TRBJ2-5, with D perhaps matching TRBD1 (6 bases). The CDR3 totals 14 residues. Per germline, CDR1 MNHNS and CDR2 SASEGT. V lost 2 bases to trimming and J lost 4 bases, with 11 bases between them. Written as DNA, the CDR3 is TGTGCCAGCAGTGAACAGGGGAGCGGAGAGACCCAGTACTTC. Encoded protein: CASSEQGSGETQYF.

V usage is TRBV28 and J usage is TRBJ1-2; D remains unclear. The V end was cut by 5 bases, the J end by 9 bases, with 16 bases between. CDR1 MDHEN and CDR2 SYDVKM come from the germline V gene. CDR3 size: 13 residues. CDR3 sequence: CASSTSIQLSYTF. For the CDR3, the DNA is TGTGCCAGCAGTACCTCGATACAGTTAAGCTACACCTTC.

The CDR3 nucleotides read TGTGCCACCAGTGATCCAGCTCGGGGGAATGAGCAGTTCTTC. Residues: CATSDPARGNEQFF. V and J are TRBV24-1 and TRBJ2-1; a weak D match, TRBD2 (6 bases). From germline, CDR1 is KGHDR and CDR2 SFDVKD. V lost 3 bases and J 7 bases, leaving 12 bases between the germline ends. This CDR3 region has 14 residues.

V usage is TRBV6-5 and J usage is TRBJ1-2; a weak D match, TRBD1 (5 bases). The CDR3 is made up of 14 amino acids. Trimming took 7 bases from V and 2 from J, leaving 14 bases between them. Germline V gene sequence: CDR1 MNHEY, CDR2 SVGAGI. The CDR3 sequence is CASTRDRNNYGYTF. In DNA, the CDR3 is TGTGCCAGCACCCGAGACAGAAACAACTATGGCTACACCTTC.

The chain employs TRBV3-1 (or the pseudogene TRBV3-2) and TRBJ2-7, with 7 bases that match TRBD1. This CDR3 region has 15 residues. After removal of 0 bases from V and 4 bases from J, the junction contained 6 bases not matched to a gene. Per the germline V gene, CDR1 is LGHDT and CDR2 is YNNKEL (reference sequence). CDR3 DNA: TGTGCCAGCAGCCAAGAGGGACAGTTGGGATACGAGCAGTACTTC. It yields the protein CASSQEGQLGYEQYF.

The count of this clone is one. The CDR3 here is CASSLVAGYAGELFF. Here the CDR3 DNA reads TGCGCCAGCAGCTTGGTGGCAGGGTACGCCGGGGAGCTGTTTTTT. The V call is TRBV5-1, the J call TRBJ2-2; perhaps TRBD1 as D (5 bases). V lost 0 bases, J lost 6 bases, and 12 bases lay in between. This CDR3 is 15 amino acids long. CDR1 SGHRS and CDR2 YFSETQ come from the germline V gene.

V is TRBV5-5 and J is TRBJ2-7, with a possible D match to TRBD1 (6 bases). The germline V gene has CDR1 SGHKS and CDR2 YYEKEE (reference sequence). The CDR3 has 15 amino acids. Trimming pared 0 bases from V and 3 bases from J, leaving 13 bases between. The CDR3 protein is CASSLVAGVGYEQYF. As DNA, the CDR3 is TGTGCCAGCAGCTTGGTTGCAGGGGTAGGCTACGAGCAGTACTTC.

The V gene is TRBV6-6, the J gene TRBJ1-3, with TRBD1 matching over 8 bases. CDR1 and CDR2 (germline): MNHNY, SVGAGI (reference sequence). The CDR3 spans 13 residues. V was clipped by 5 bases and J by 8 bases; unmatched bases: 5. The CDR3 region has the DNA TGTGCCAGCAGTCTGGACAGGGTGGACACCATATATTTT. It yields the protein CASSLDRVDTIYF.

This clone was observed at least ten times. V gene TRBV3-1 (or the pseudogene TRBV3-2) combines with J gene TRBJ1-3, with a tentative D call TRBD1 (6 bases). The germline V gene has CDR1 LGHDT and CDR2 YNNKEL (reference sequence). Trimming shortened V by 3 bases and J by 2 bases, and 17 bases separated the two germline ends. The CDR3 consists of 17 residues. The CDR3 coding sequence is TGTGCCAGCAGCCAGGGTACCCCGGGGGGCACTGGAAACACCATATATTTT. This translates into CASSQGTPGGTGNTIYF.

The V call is TRBV5-1, the J call TRBJ1-3; D unclear. CDR1 and CDR2 from the germline V gene are SGHRS and YFSETQ. The CDR3 sequence is 13 residues long. Trimming stripped 5 bases from V and 1 base from J, with 7 bases between. The CDR3 DNA sequence: TGCGCCAGCAGGACGGGGTCTGGAAACACCATATATTTT. Its protein is CASRTGSGNTIYF.

In its sample, this clone was seen a few times. Other DNA sequences within the sample encode an identical CDR3. The chain combines TRBV11-2 with TRBJ2-5; TRBD2 agrees at 8 bases. J was trimmed by 1 base and V by 5 bases; bases with no gene match: 9. From germline, CDR1 is SGHAT and CDR2 FQNNGV. The CDR3 has 16 residues. In DNA, the CDR3 is TGTGCCAGCAGCCCGGGTGGGAGCGGGGGCCAAGAGACCCAGTACTTC. Translated: CASSPGGSGGQETQYF. Full variable domain (remainder filled in from reference TRBV11-2 and TRBJ2-5): EAGVAQSPRYKIIEKRQSVAFWCNPISGHATLYWYQQILGQGPKLLIQFQNNGVVDDSQLPKDRFSAERLKGVDSTLKIQPAKLEDSAVYLCASSPGGSGGQETQYFGPGTRLLVL.